What follows is one T cell receptor (beta chain) and its context. Its antigen is not identified. The table came from immunoSEQ multiplex PCR; TCRdb's copy has only in-frame clones and leaves some out. The sample has some 27,000 clones, almost 90% seen once. This sample is drawn from a study of multiple sclerosis patients with progressive multifocal leukoencephalopathy. As to time point: approximately 11 months of natalizumab therapy. Looked up from germline, CDR1 is SGHNT and CDR2 is YYREEE (reference sequence). The CDR3 spans 15 residues. With 0 bases removed from V and 2 bases from J, the gap between germline ends came to 10 bases. Study findings and constraints: Most PML patients had lower entropy, suggesting less diverse TRB repertoires.

The genes are TRBV5-4 and TRBJ2-3, with D unclear. This sequence originates from a human donor with multiple sclerosis. The sequenced sample was PBMCs, obtained from a patient treated with natalizumab. The CDR3 protein is CASSLEGRSTDTQYF. The CDR3 DNA reads as TGTGCCAGCAGCTTGGAGGGCCGCTCCACAGATACGCAGTATTTT. The full variable domain, its missing parts supplied by reference TRBV5-4 and TRBJ2-3, is ETGVTQSPTHLIKTRGQQVTLRCSSQSGHNTVSWYQQALGQGPQFIFQYYREEENGRGNFPPRFSGLQFPNYSSELNVNALELDDSALYLCASSLEGRSTDTQYFGPGTRLTVL.